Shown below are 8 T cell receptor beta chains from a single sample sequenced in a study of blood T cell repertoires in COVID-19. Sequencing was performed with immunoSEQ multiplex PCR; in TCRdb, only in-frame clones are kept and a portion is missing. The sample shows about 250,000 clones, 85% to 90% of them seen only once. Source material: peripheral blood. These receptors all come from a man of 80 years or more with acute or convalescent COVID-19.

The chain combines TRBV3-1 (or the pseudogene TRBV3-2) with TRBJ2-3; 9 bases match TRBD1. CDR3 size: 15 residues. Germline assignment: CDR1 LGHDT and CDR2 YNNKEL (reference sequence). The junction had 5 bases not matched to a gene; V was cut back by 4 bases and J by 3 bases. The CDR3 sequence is CASSPRTGATDTQYF. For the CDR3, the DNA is TGTGCCAGCAGCCCCCGGACAGGGGCTACAGATACGCAGTATTTT.

The CDR3 region is CASTHNRGDSPLHF. CDR3 nucleotide sequence: TGTGCCAGCACTCACAACAGGGGGGATTCACCCCTCCACTTT. The V gene is TRBV6-1, the J gene TRBJ1-6, with 8 bases that match TRBD1. The V and J ends lost 7 bases and 8 bases, in that order; junction bases with no gene match: 7. CDR1 and CDR2 (germline): MNHNS, SASEGT. CDR3 length equals 14 residues.

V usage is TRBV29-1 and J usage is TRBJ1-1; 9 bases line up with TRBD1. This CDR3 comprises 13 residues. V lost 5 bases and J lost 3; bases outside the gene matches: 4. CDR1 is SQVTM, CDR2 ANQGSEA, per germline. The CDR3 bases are TGCAGCGTTACAGGGGGCAAGGACACTGAAGCTTTCTTT. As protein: CSVTGGKDTEAFF.

CDR3 sequence reads: CASSIADGANYGYTF. CDR3 bases: TGTGCCAGTAGTATAGCCGACGGAGCTAACTATGGCTACACCTTC. The rearrangement joins TRBV19 to TRBJ1-2; no clear D gene. This CDR3 is 15 amino acids long. The germline V gene has CDR1 LNHDA and CDR2 SQIVND (reference sequence). Trimming cost V 1 base and J 0 bases, with 9 bases left between them. The complete variable domain, with remaining parts taken from reference TRBV19 and TRBJ1-2, reads DGGITQSPKYLFRKEGQNVTLSCEQNLNHDAMYWYRQDPGQGLRLIYYSQIVNDFQKGDIAEGYSVSREKKESFPLTVTSAQKNPTAFYLCASSIADGANYGYTFGSGTRLTVV.

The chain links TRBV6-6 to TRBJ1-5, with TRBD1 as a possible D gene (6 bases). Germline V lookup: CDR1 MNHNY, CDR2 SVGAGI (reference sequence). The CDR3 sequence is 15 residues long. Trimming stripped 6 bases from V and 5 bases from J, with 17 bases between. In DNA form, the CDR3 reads TGTGCCAGCAGCTTTACAGGGTATGGATATCAGCCCCAGCATTTT. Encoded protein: CASSFTGYGYQPQHF.

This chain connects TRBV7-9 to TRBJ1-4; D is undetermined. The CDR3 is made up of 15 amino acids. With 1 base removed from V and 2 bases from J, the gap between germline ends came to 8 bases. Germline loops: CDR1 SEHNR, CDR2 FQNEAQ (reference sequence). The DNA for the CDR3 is TGTGCCAGCAGCTTAGGGGAGAGGACTAATGAAAAACTGTTTTTT. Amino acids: CASSLGERTNEKLFF. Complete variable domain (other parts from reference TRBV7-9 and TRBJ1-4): DTGVSQNPRHKITKRGQNVTFRCDPISEHNRLYWYRQTLGQGPEFLTYFQNEAQLEKSRLLSDRFSAERPKGSFSTLEIQRTEQGDSAMYLCASSLGERTNEKLFFGSGTQLSVL.

Here the CDR3 reads CASSLRPSHGYTF. In nucleotides, the CDR3 is TGTGCCAGCAGTTTGAGGCCTTCTCATGGCTACACCTTC. The genes are TRBV12-3 or TRBV12-4 and TRBJ1-2; no clear D. The V and J ends lost 3 bases and 6 bases respectively, with 11 bases between them. This CDR3 region has 13 residues.

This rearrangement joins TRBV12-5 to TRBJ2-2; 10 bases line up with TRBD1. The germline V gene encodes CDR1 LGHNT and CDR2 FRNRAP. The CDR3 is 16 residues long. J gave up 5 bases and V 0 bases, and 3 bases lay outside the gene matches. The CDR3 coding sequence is TGTGCTAGTGGTTTGGTTGGGACAGGGGAAACCGGGGAGCTGTTTTTT. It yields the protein CASGLVGTGETGELFF.